These T cell receptor beta chains were read from a single sample in a study of T cells after somatic rescue of genetic block. Here immunoSEQ multiplex PCR was the method, and the copy in TCRdb shows in-frame clones only, minus some. The top ten hold less than 1.5% of the sample, which has roughly 110,000 clones, 75% to 95% seen once. Sequencing used peripheral blood mononuclear cells (PBMCs). The receptors were sampled from a woman under 30. The CDR3 runs from the conserved cysteine through the conserved F or W. The D gene is left open where the match is weak. Some rows have no size entry. The others give once, few or many, or a class for an expanded clone.

TRBJ1-2 17 . TRBD1 TRBV15 TGTGCCACCAGCAGAACCGGGACAGGGCGTCATTTGGATGGCTACACCTTC CATSRTGTGRHLDGYTF
TRBJ1-2 13 . . TRBV6-1 TGTGCCAGCAGTGAATTGAGCACATATGGCTACACCTTC CASSELSTYGYTF
TRBJ2-2 14 . . TRBV2 TGTGCCAGCAGGTGGCATTTCCTCACCGGGGAGCTGTTTTTT CASRWHFLTGELFF
TRBJ1-6 15 . . TRBV7-9 TGTGCCAGCAGCTTAGCCAGGGGTCTGGGTTCACCCCTCCACTTT CASSLARGLGSPLHF
TRBJ2-6 15 . . TRBV29-1 TGCAGCGTCCGAGCAGCGAGCTCTGGGGCCAACGTCCTGACTTTC CSVRAASSGANVLTF
TRBJ1-1 13 . . TRBV14 TGTGCCAGCAGCCGGGACAAATACACTGAAGCTTTCTTT CASSRDKYTEAFF
TRBJ1-4 17 few . TRBV23-1 TGCGCCAGCAGTCAATCGGAGGGGTACAGCACTAATGAAAAACTGTTTTTT CASSQSEGYSTNEKLFF
TRBJ1-2 16 . . TRBV9 TGTGCCAGCAGCGTAGACATTGGCCCAGTCGGCTATGGCTACACCTTC CASSVDIGPVGYGYTF
TRBJ2-3 12 . . TRBV18 TGTGCCAGCTCACCAGCCGCAGATACGCAGTATTTT CASSPAADTQYF
TRBJ1-1 15 . TRBD1 TRBV5-1 TGCGCCAGCAGCCTCCTTGACAGGGAGGGGACTGAAGCTTTCTTT CASSLLDREGTEAFF
TRBJ1-4 15 . . TRBV4-2 TGTGCCAGCAGCCAAGAAGACAGGAGGAATGAAAAACTGTTTTTT CASSQEDRRNEKLFF
TRBJ2-7 15 . TRBD2 TRBV4-1 TGCGCCAGCAGCCTCAAAGCCAGCGGGGGGACCGAGCAGTACTTC CASSLKASGGTEQYF
TRBJ1-6 16 . TRBD1 TRBV27 TGTGCCAGCAGTTTATCGATCAAGGGGGCCTGGACACCCCTCCACTTT CASSLSIKGAWTPLHF
TRBJ1-5 15 few TRBD1 TRBV9 TGTGCCAGCAGCGCCTACGGGACAGAGGCAGGACCCCAGCATTTT CASSAYGTEAGPQHF
TRBJ2-1 12 . TRBD2 TRBV29-1 TGCAGCGTTGACGGGGGGGGAAATGAGCAGTTCTTC CSVDGGGNEQFF
TRBJ1-1 14 . . TRBV2 TGTGCCAGCAGCGGGAACCTAAAGAACACTGAAGCTTTCTTT CASSGNLKNTEAFF
TRBJ2-5 13 . . TRBV7-6 TGTGCCAGCAGCTTAGGGGACGTAAAGACCCAGTACTTC CASSLGDVKTQYF
TRBJ1-1 13 . . TRBV7-2 TGTGCCAGCAGCTACCAAGTGCGGTACGAAGCTTTCTTT CASSYQVRYEAFF
TRBJ2-7 14 once . TRBV28 TGTGCCAGCAGTTTATTGGGACTGAACTACGAGCAGTACTTC CASSLLGLNYEQYF
TRBJ2-1 11 . . TRBV28 TGTGCCAGCACCCCTGGAAATGAGCAGTTCTTC CASTPGNEQFF
TRBJ2-2 13 . . TRBV10-3 TGTGCCATCAGAAGGGACCACACCGGGGAGCTGTTTTTT CAIRRDHTGELFF
TRBJ1-2 13 . . TRBV10-3 TGTGCCATCAGTGAGTCAGCCGGGTACGGCTACACCTTC CAISESAGYGYTF
TRBJ1-1 13 few . TRBV5-1 TGCGCCAGCAGCGAAACCGGGAACACTGAAGCTTTCTTT CASSETGNTEAFF
TRBJ1-1 14 . . TRBV27 TGTGCCAGCAGTTCCGATTACAGGAACACTGAAGCTTTCTTT CASSSDYRNTEAFF
TRBJ1-1 12 . . TRBV5-1 TGCGCCAGCAGCTTAGGGCCCACTGAAGCTTTCTTT CASSLGPTEAFF
TRBJ1-1 14 . . TRBV6-5 TGTGCCAGCAGTACATCGTTTTTGAACACTGAAGCTTTCTTT CASSTSFLNTEAFF
TRBJ1-5 16 . . TRBV6-1 TGTGCCAGCAGTGAAGGGGGGGGCAGCTCTTATCAGCCCCAGCATTTT CASSEGGGSSYQPQHF
TRBJ1-6 15 few TRBD1 TRBV7-3 TGTGCCAGCAGCTTACTACCAGGGGGCGATTCACCCCTCCACTTT CASSLLPGGDSPLHF
TRBJ1-2 14 . . TRBV19 TGTGCCAGTAGTATAGGTCGGCTGAGCTATGGCTACACCTTC CASSIGRLSYGYTF